This T cell receptor (beta chain) was retrieved from a study of T cells in Graves' hyperthyroidism and ophthalmopathy. Findings and limits, study-wide: Blood also held most thyroid clonotypes expanded beyond 0.001. Ophthalmopathy was predicted by the model a median of roughly 6 months ahead of onset.

There were TCR beta CDR3 regions amplified from RNA transcripts. Researchers ran a first-round RT-PCR on the TCR CDR3 using the HTBI primer set. TCRdb reprocessed the multiplex PCR reads with MiXCR, giving one entry per CDR3 protein. The table shows under 350,000 distinct CDR3 sequences, with 15% to 20% occurring only once. A word on this clonotype: The target antigen is unknown.

Each patient was aged 18 to 65 and had newly diagnosed hyperthyroidism of under 2 months' duration. Sequencing was carried out using blood. The receptor's source is a woman aged 50 to 60 with Graves' hyperthyroidism.

Here the CDR3 DNA reads TGTGCCAGCAGCTTGGAAATGTACAATGAGCAGTTCTTC. It codes for CASSLEMYNEQFF. V and J are TRBV5-6 and TRBJ2-1; D is unresolved. Trimming shortened V by 0 bases and J by 4 bases, and 5 bases separated the two germline ends. The CDR3 sequence is 13 residues long. Germline CDR1 and CDR2: SGHDT and YYEEEE.